This T cell receptor (beta chain) was identified in a study of cytomegalovirus exposure and HLA in healthy donors. About this clone itself: Its antigen is not identified.

Study-level points and caveats: The authors judged a highly shared variant cluster likely a sequencing artifact. Rarity characterized most TCR sequences, yet some public TCRs appeared in many donors. Published work reported that the classifier diagnosed cytomegalovirus status with high specificity and sensitivity.

Germline assignment: CDR1 SGHNT and CDR2 YYREEE (reference sequence). Trimming removed 0 bases from V and 2 bases from J, with 16 bases in between. The CDR3 consists of 17 residues. Primers: 60 Vbeta forward and 13 Jbeta reverse. TCRdb's table, derived via immunoSEQ multiplex PCR, lists solely in-frame clones and lacks some. Here the sample spans 60,000 to 90,000 clones, roughly 82% being singletons. The sample taken for sequencing was PBMCs. The TCR sequence derives from a man in his 70s in good health and CMV-seropositive. V gene TRBV5-4 combines with J gene TRBJ2-3; D may be TRBD2 (7 bases). The CDR3 reads CASSLVLAGADTDTQYF. CDR3 coding DNA: TGTGCCAGCAGCTTGGTTCTTGCGGGGGCCGACACAGATACGCAGTATTTT.